The present T cell receptor beta chain was sequenced within a study of glioma-infiltrating T cells. Broader study findings: Gliomas, especially low-grade, showed above-expected tissue-blood divergence; non-neoplastic patients showed below. Tissue and blood shared very few CDR3 sequences.

TCR alpha and beta CDR3 regions were amplified from RNA using iRepertoire nested multiplex PCR. Via MiXCR, TCRdb re-called the multiplex PCR reads, giving one row per CDR3 protein. The profile shows approximately 4,400 distinct CDR3 sequences, approximately 20% of them singletons. This clonotype is medium-sized. What it binds is unknown. Sequencing used glioma tissue, nonneoplastic brain tissue, or PBMCs (not recorded which). This clonotype originated in a human donor with low-grade glioma or glioblastoma, undergoing nonglioma brain surgery, or in good health (not recorded which).

The chain's CDR3 is CASSEVNYEQYF. DNA of the CDR3: TGTGCCAGCAGTGAAGTCAATTACGAGCAGTACTTC. The V call is TRBV6-1, the J call TRBJ2-7; D gene uncertain. CDR1 and CDR2 from the germline V gene are MNHNS and SASEGT. The length of the CDR3 is 12 residues. Trimming cost V 1 base and J 4 bases, with 5 bases left between them.